These 23 T cell receptor beta chains were sequenced from one sample in a study of cytomegalovirus exposure and HLA in healthy donors. Use of 60 Vbeta and 13 Jbeta primers characterized the PCR. The protocol was immunoSEQ multiplex PCR, while the TCRdb copy is restricted to in-frame clones and leaves out a portion. Altogether 250,000 to 350,000 clones are present, around 86% being singletons, with the ten largest covering around 3.7%. Sequences were obtained from PBMCs. These receptors were taken from a man aged 35 to 55 in good health and CMV-seropositive.

The chain combines TRBV10-3 with TRBJ1-1; TRBD1 is a possible D gene (5 bases). Trimming stripped 2 bases from V and 6 bases from J, with 16 bases between. Germline-derived CDR1 and CDR2 are ENHRY and SYGVKD. The length of the CDR3 is 15 residues. The CDR3 spells CAISEGGDGGAEAFF. The CDR3 DNA follows: TGTGCCATCAGTGAGGGCGGGGACGGAGGTGCTGAAGCTTTCTTT.

The rearrangement joins TRBV7-9 to TRBJ2-2; 7 nucleotides line up with TRBD2. V lost 6 bases to trimming and J lost 7 bases; unmatched junction nucleotides: 14. The CDR3 length is 16 residues. Germline V gene data show CDR1 as SEHNR and CDR2 as FQNEAQ (reference sequence). The CDR3 protein is CASRGTTSGLLGELFF. In nucleotides, the CDR3 is TGTGCCAGCAGAGGGACTACAAGCGGACTCCTCGGGGAGCTGTTTTTT.

The chain has TRBV19 and TRBJ1-4, with TRBD1 matching over 7 bases. CDR3 length: 14 residues. Germline V lookup: CDR1 LNHDA, CDR2 SQIVND (reference sequence). V lost 4 bases and J lost 6; bases outside the gene matches: 5. CDR3 DNA sequence: TGTGCCAGTAGTAACGACAGGGTCGATGAAAAACTGTTTTTT. Its protein product is CASSNDRVDEKLFF.

Points on this clone: The identical CDR3 is also encoded by other nucleotide sequences in the sample. This chain links TRBV29-1 with TRBJ2-7, with D possibly matching TRBD1 (5 bases). V was clipped by 4 bases and J by 3 bases, with 10 bases between them. Germline V gene sequence: CDR1 SQVTM, CDR2 ANQGSEA. The CDR3 extends over 12 amino acids. The CDR3 DNA reads TGCAGCGTTGGAAGAGACAGCTACGAGCAGTACTTC. Protein sequence: CSVGRDSYEQYF.

This clone was detected once. The chain uses TRBV5-1 and TRBJ1-5, with TRBD1 identical over 9 bases. Germline-derived CDR1 and CDR2 are SGHRS and YFSETQ. The J segment lost 5 bases and the V segment lost 0 bases, leaving 6 bases of the junction unmatched. This CDR3 region has 16 residues. The CDR3 DNA follows: TGCGCCAGCAGCTTGGCCACAGGGGGCGCGGATCAGCCCCAGCATTTT. Protein sequence: CASSLATGGADQPQHF.

This clone appeared a single time. V gene TRBV19 combines with J gene TRBJ2-3; maybe TRBD2 (6 bases). CDR3 length equals 15 residues. Trimming pared 6 bases from V and 3 bases from J, leaving 16 bases between. Looked up from germline, CDR1 is LNHDA and CDR2 is SQIVND (reference sequence). CDR3 loop: CASRVRESGTDTQYF. The CDR3 coding sequence is TGTGCCAGTAGGGTTCGGGAGTCCGGGACAGATACGCAGTATTTT.

V is TRBV21-1 and J is TRBJ2-7; TRBD1 is the table's D call and was not checked against the DNA. TRBV21-1 is deemed a pseudogene. The CDR3 loop spans 19 amino acids. The CDR3 DNA follows: TGTGCCAGCAGCAAAGTAGAGAGAGGCCGGGACAGAACAACCTACGAGCAGTACTTC. Protein product: CASSKVERGRDRTTYEQYF.

The rearrangement uses TRBV16 and TRBJ2-7; TRBD2 matches at 8 bases. The CDR3 has 15 residues. V was pared by 0 bases and J by 7 bases, with 8 bases of the junction left unmatched. Looked up from germline, CDR1 is KGHSY and CDR2 is FQNENV. This CDR3 is CASSQSGAGAREQYF. CDR3 coding DNA: TGTGCCAGCAGCCAATCCGGAGCGGGAGCCAGGGAGCAGTACTTC.

This chain connects TRBV18 to TRBJ2-2; the D gene is possibly TRBD2 (5 bases). The germline gives CDR1 KGHSH, CDR2 LQKENI. The V end lost 4 bases, the J end lost 6 bases, and 18 bases lay between the germline ends. This CDR3 has 16 amino acids. The CDR3 loop reads CASSLGSGSGAGELFF. For the CDR3, the DNA is TGTGCCAGCTCACTTGGTTCTGGGAGCGGAGCCGGGGAGCTGTTTTTT.

V usage is TRBV4-3 and J usage is TRBJ2-2, with D perhaps TRBD2 (6 bases). V was cut by 0 bases and J by 6 bases, with 11 bases left in between. CDR3 size: 15 residues. Germline-derived CDR1 and CDR2 are LGHNA and YSLEER. The CDR3, as DNA: TGCGCCAGCAGCCAAGATGGCGGGGTCGCCGGGGAGCTGTTTTTT. This sequence encodes CASSQDGGVAGELFF.

This chain joins TRBV25-1 and TRBJ1-4, with TRBD1 matching 9 bases. Germline V gives CDR1 MGHDK, CDR2 SYGVNS. The CDR3 sequence is 15 residues long. With V trimmed by 6 bases and J by 5 bases, 7 bases remained unmatched. This chain's CDR3 is CASSLIGTGNEKLFF. The CDR3 DNA follows: TGTGCCAGCAGCCTCATAGGGACAGGGAATGAAAAACTGTTTTTT. Full variable domain (remainder filled in from reference TRBV25-1 and TRBJ1-4): EADIYQTPRYLVIGTGKKITLECSQTMGHDKMYWYQQDPGMELHLIHYSYGVNSTEKGDLSSESTVSRIRTEHFPLTLESARPSHTSQYLCASSLIGTGNEKLFFGSGTQLSVL.

In this sample, this clone turned up once. DNA for the CDR3: TGTGCCAGCAGCACCGGGACTACTATTTACAATGAGCAGTTCTTC. Translated, it gives CASSTGTTIYNEQFF. This rearrangement joins TRBV7-6 to TRBJ2-1; 7 nucleotides match TRBD2. The junction had 8 bases not matched to a gene; V was cut back by 5 bases and J by 4 bases. CDR3 length: 15 amino acids. In germline, CDR1 is SGHVS, CDR2 FNYEAQ.

This clone was seen repeatedly, ten times or more. The V gene is TRBV5-4, the J gene TRBJ1-4; tentatively, D is TRBD1 (6 bases). The germline V gene has CDR1 SGHNT and CDR2 YYREEE (reference sequence). This CDR3 is 12 amino acids long. V was pared by 4 bases and J by 8 bases, with 9 bases between. CDR3 sequence: CASSIDREKLFF. As DNA, the CDR3 is TGTGCCAGCAGCATCGACAGGGAAAAACTGTTTTTT.

The rearrangement links TRBV15 to TRBJ2-1; 8 bases agree with TRBD2. The CDR3 length is 18 residues. Germline CDR1 and CDR2: LNHNV and YYDKDF (reference sequence). J lost 4 bases, V lost 1 base, and 12 bases had no gene match. The CDR3 sequence: CATSRASLRSGSYNEQFF. As DNA, the CDR3 is TGTGCCACCAGCAGAGCGAGTCTTCGAAGCGGGAGTTACAATGAGCAGTTCTTC.

This rearrangement joins TRBV19 to TRBJ1-5, with a possible D match to TRBD1 (6 bases). The V end lost 5 bases, the J end lost 5 bases, and 16 bases lay between the germline ends. The CDR3 contains 15 residues. Germline V gene data show CDR1 as LNHDA and CDR2 as SQIVND (reference sequence). For the CDR3, the DNA is TGTGCCAGTAGTGCCGGAACCGGGACATATCAGCCCCAGCATTTT. This gives the protein CASSAGTGTYQPQHF. The variable domain in full, completed from reference TRBV19 and TRBJ1-5, reads DGGITQSPKYLFRKEGQNVTLSCEQNLNHDAMYWYRQDPGQGLRLIYYSQIVNDFQKGDIAEGYSVSREKKESFPLTVTSAQKNPTAFYLCASSAGTGTYQPQHFGDGTRLSIL.

This clone has a single count. The chain is built from TRBV5-4 and TRBJ2-7; 9 bases match TRBD1. CDR3 length equals 15 residues. The germline V gene has CDR1 SGHNT and CDR2 YYREEE (reference sequence). V lost 3 bases and J lost 3; bases outside the gene matches: 7. Written as DNA, the CDR3 is TGTGCCAGCAGCTCTCGGACAGGGGACCTCTACGAGCAGTACTTC. Protein: CASSSRTGDLYEQYF.

The chain is built from TRBV2 and TRBJ2-5, with TRBD1 matching over 9 bases. The CDR3 contains 14 residues. Germline V gives CDR1 SNHLY, CDR2 FYNNEI. With V trimmed by 6 bases and J by 1 base, 3 bases remained unmatched. CDR3 in DNA: TGTGCCAGCAGGGGACAGGGCCTCCAAGAGACCCAGTACTTC. It translates to CASRGQGLQETQYF.

The rearrangement joins TRBV5-1 to TRBJ1-2; 8 positions agree with TRBD1. Germline values: CDR1 SGHRS, CDR2 YFSETQ. This CDR3 has 14 amino acids. Germline trimming cut 3 bases from V and 3 bases from J; bases unmatched to any gene: 4. This CDR3 is CASSSEQGDYGYTF. Here the CDR3 DNA reads TGCGCCAGCAGCTCGGAACAGGGGGACTATGGCTACACCTTC.

This clone has just one count. The chain couples TRBV5-1 to TRBJ2-5; 9 bases are a match to TRBD1. The end of the DNA aligns better with TRBJ2-7, so the J call may be wrong. CDR3 size: 16 residues. Per the germline V gene, CDR1 is SGHRS and CDR2 is YFSETQ. For the CDR3, the DNA is TGCGCCAGCAGCTTGGATTTTGGGACAGGGCTCGACGAGCAGTACTTC. The encoded protein is CASSLDFGTGLDEQYF.

The CDR3, as DNA: TGTGCCAGCAGTCCCCGGGACAGCTCCTACAATGAGCAGTTCTTC. It encodes CASSPRDSSYNEQFF. The rearrangement links TRBV27 to TRBJ2-1, with 7 bases lining up with TRBD1. CDR3 size: 15 residues. Germline V gene sequence: CDR1 MNHEY, CDR2 SMNVEV (reference sequence). The J segment lost 0 bases and the V segment lost 5 bases, leaving 4 bases of the junction unmatched.

The genes are TRBV7-9 and TRBJ1-3, with D perhaps matching TRBD1 (5 bases). The CDR3 has 17 residues. Trimming left V 3 bases short and J 4 bases short, with 19 bases between. The germline V gene encodes CDR1 SEHNR and CDR2 FQNEAQ (reference sequence). The CDR3 DNA reads TGTGCCAGCAGCTTGGGGGACGGGGGTTGGATCGGAAACACCATATATTTT. It is translated as CASSLGDGGWIGNTIYF.

The V gene is TRBV7-2, the J gene TRBJ2-5; 11 bases are shared with TRBD2. Germline CDR1 SGHTA, CDR2 FQGNSA. V lost 1 base to trimming and J lost 5 bases; unmatched junction nucleotides: 15. The CDR3 has 19 amino acids. CDR3 sequence reads: CASSLVRVAGGRTRETQYF. In DNA form, the CDR3 reads TGTGCCAGCAGCTTAGTGAGGGTAGCGGGAGGGCGGACAAGGGAGACCCAGTACTTC.

This clone occurred once. The chain combines TRBV19 with TRBJ1-1; perhaps TRBD1 as D (5 bases). The germline gives CDR1 LNHDA, CDR2 SQIVND (reference sequence). There are 14 residues in the CDR3. V lost 7 bases and J 0 bases, leaving 12 bases between the germline ends. CDR3 nucleotide sequence: TGTGCCAGTAAAGACTGGGGCTTGAACACTGAAGCTTTCTTT. Translation: CASKDWGLNTEAFF. The full variable domain, its missing parts supplied by reference TRBV19 and TRBJ1-1, is DGGITQSPKYLFRKEGQNVTLSCEQNLNHDAMYWYRQDPGQGLRLIYYSQIVNDFQKGDIAEGYSVSREKKESFPLTVTSAQKNPTAFYLCASKDWGLNTEAFFGQGTRLTVV.